This T cell receptor (beta chain) was recorded in a study of blood T cell repertoires in COVID-19. Study-wide context: Acute and convalescent COVID-19 specimens originated in the United States, Italy and Spain. PBMCs, B-cell-depleted T cells, or T cells were the source of the cDNA or gDNA that made up the material.

The length of the CDR3 is 13 residues. Between the trimmed V and J ends, which lost 3 bases and 11 bases, there was a span of 14 bases. Original data processing: Estimation of nucleated cell counts was performed using reference gene primer amplification. Sequencing was performed with immunoSEQ multiplex PCR; in TCRdb, only in-frame clones are kept and a portion is missing. For V, J and clone size, that table is used; D and trimming come from the DNA. The sample has about 120,000 clones, over 75% seen once. The chain has TRBV12-3 or TRBV12-4 and TRBJ1-5; perhaps TRBD1 as D (5 bases). The sequenced sample was peripheral blood. This TCR was recovered from a man between 60 and 70 years old with acute or convalescent COVID-19. Written as DNA, the CDR3 is TGTGCCAGCAGTTTGGGGGAGGGCGTGGCCCAGCATTTT. This codes for CASSLGEGVAQHF.